This TCR beta chain is drawn from a study of blood T cells in healthy people across ages. Study-level information: Template switching caught about one barcoded beta molecule for each two T cells.

Through a sample-barcoded 5' primer and a J-beta primer mix, a second PCR was run for 7 to 11 cycles. One entry per CDR3 protein, called by TCRdb with MiXCR from the 5' RACE reads. Here the sample spans hundreds of thousands of distinct CDR3 sequences, 49% being singletons. General study findings and limits: Naive T cell percentage by flow cytometry tracked strongly with beta diversity. Estimates of total diversity, which came from one million sequenced T cells, were considered to be underestimates.

This clonotype turned up a few times. Its cognate antigen is unknown. In terms of origin and age, donors were healthy Caucasian individuals from Russia aged about 6 to 100. Specimen: blood. This sequence was found in a woman aged 55-70 years in good health.

CDR3: CASSQDFTGGRNYGYTF. CDR3 nucleotide sequence: TGCGCCAGCAGCCAAGATTTTACAGGGGGTCGGAACTATGGCTACACCTTC. J is TRBJ1-2 and V is TRBV4-3; 8 nucleotides line up with TRBD1. Looked up from germline, CDR1 is LGHNA and CDR2 is YSLEER. V lost 0 bases and J lost 2; bases outside the gene matches: 8. This CDR3 region has 17 residues.